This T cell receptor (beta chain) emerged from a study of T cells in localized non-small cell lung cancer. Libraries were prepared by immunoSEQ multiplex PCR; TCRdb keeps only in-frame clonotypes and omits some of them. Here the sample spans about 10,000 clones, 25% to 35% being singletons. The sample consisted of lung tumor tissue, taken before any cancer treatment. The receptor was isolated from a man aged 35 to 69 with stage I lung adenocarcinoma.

CDR3 in amino acids: CASSQADTSGELFF. The CDR3 coding sequence is TGTGCCAGCAGCCAGGCCGACACTTCCGGGGAGCTGTTTTTT. The chain uses TRBV11-3 and TRBJ2-2; D is uncertain. There are 14 residues in the CDR3. V lost 5 bases, J lost 6 bases, and 13 bases lay in between. Germline V lookup: CDR1 SGHNT, CDR2 YENEEA.